These T cell receptor beta chains were read from a single sample in a study of blood T cell repertoires in COVID-19. TCRdb's copy holds only in-frame clones and misses some; the assay was immunoSEQ multiplex PCR. The table shows roughly 89,000 clones, with roughly 80% occurring only once. Source material: peripheral blood. These receptors were taken from a woman older than 75 with acute or convalescent COVID-19. Each CDR3 is given with its conserved first and last residue. Fields, in order: V gene, clone size, J gene, D gene, CDR3 DNA, CDR3 protein. The D gene is left open where the match is weak. Some rows mark clone size as missing; the rest say once, few, many or name a class of expanded clone.

V: TRBV11-2; size: few; J: TRBJ1-2; D: TRBD1; DNA: TGTGCCAGCAGCTTAGGGGGACAGGGCCACTATGGCTACACCTTC; CDR3: CASSLGGQGHYGYTF
V: TRBV7-2; size: once; J: TRBJ2-1; D: .; DNA: TGTGCCAGCAGCTCTACTTTAACCTCCCAGGGCTACAATGAGCAGTTCTTC; CDR3: CASSSTLTSQGYNEQFF
V: TRBV19; size: .; J: TRBJ2-2; D: .; DNA: TGTGCCAGTAGTATAGTAGCCGGACTGAACACCGGGGAGCTGTTTTTT; CDR3: CASSIVAGLNTGELFF
V: TRBV5-6; size: .; J: TRBJ1-1; D: .; DNA: TGTGCCAGCAGCTCAACAGGGACGAGTGAAGCTTTCTTT; CDR3: CASSSTGTSEAFF
V: TRBV18; size: .; J: TRBJ2-7; D: TRBD1; DNA: TGTGCCAGCTCACCACCTCGGGGACAGGGTTACGAGCAGTACTTC; CDR3: CASSPPRGQGYEQYF
V: TRBV9; size: once; J: TRBJ2-3; D: TRBD2; DNA: TGTGCCAGCAGCTTCAGCGGGGGGGCGTCAGATACGCAGTATTTT; CDR3: CASSFSGGASDTQYF
V: TRBV27; size: .; J: TRBJ2-4; D: TRBD2; DNA: TGTGCCAGCAGTACTAGCGGGGGGGCCAAAAACATTCAGTACTTC; CDR3: CASSTSGGAKNIQYF
V: TRBV5-4; size: .; J: TRBJ2-1; D: TRBD1; DNA: TGTGCCAGCAGCTTGGACAGGGGATCCTACAATGAGCAGTTCTTC; CDR3: CASSLDRGSYNEQFF
V: TRBV7-9; size: few; J: TRBJ2-7; D: .; DNA: TGTGCCAGCAGCTTAGGTATTCGCTCCTACGAGCAGTACTTC; CDR3: CASSLGIRSYEQYF
V: TRBV15; size: .; J: TRBJ2-7; D: TRBD1; DNA: TGTGCCACCAGCAAGGGACAGGGATACGAGCAGTACTTC; CDR3: CATSKGQGYEQYF
V: TRBV2; size: .; J: TRBJ1-4; D: TRBD1; DNA: TGTGCCAGCAGGGACAGGTCAACTAATGAAAAACTGTTTTTT; CDR3: CASRDRSTNEKLFF
V: TRBV28; size: .; J: TRBJ2-5; D: .; DNA: TGTGCCAGCAGCTCACAGGGCCTGAATGACCAAGAGACCCAGTACTTC; CDR3: CASSSQGLNDQETQYF
V: TRBV28; size: .; J: TRBJ2-1; D: .; DNA: TGTGCCAGCAGGGGGGGACCCGCTGAGGGGCAGTTCTTC; CDR3: CASRGGPAEGQFF
V: TRBV7-9; size: .; J: TRBJ1-2; D: .; DNA: TGTGCCAGCGGAGAGTATGGGACAAAGGTGGATGGCTACACCTTC; CDR3: CASGEYGTKVDGYTF
V: TRBV19; size: .; J: TRBJ1-4; D: TRBD1; DNA: TGTGCCAGTAGTCCACAGGGAAGGGGGCAAGGCGAAAAACTGTTTTTT; CDR3: CASSPQGRGQGEKLFF
V: TRBV10-1; size: .; J: TRBJ2-2; D: TRBD2; DNA: TGCGCCAGCAGTGAGTCGGGACTAGCGGACGGGGAGCTGTTTTTT; CDR3: CASSESGLADGELFF